This T cell receptor beta chain was retrieved from a study of cytomegalovirus exposure and HLA in healthy donors. The CDR3 totals 14 residues. Germline V gene lookup returns CDR1 SGHRS and CDR2 YFSETQ. Trimming left V 5 bases short and J 2 bases short, with 14 bases between. PCR employed 60 Vbeta and 13 Jbeta primers. TCRdb's copy holds only in-frame clones and misses some; the assay was immunoSEQ multiplex PCR. The sample holds under 110,000 clones, 75% seen once. The study's findings and limits: Researchers catalogued some 160 TCR beta chains as cytomegalovirus-associated. One cluster of highly shared sequence variants probably arose as a sequencing artifact. It was reported that TCR beta sequences correctly inferred the HLA-A and HLA-B alleles for most subjects.

Points on this clone: Antigen unknown.

The chain couples TRBV5-1 to TRBJ2-7; tentative D call: TRBD2 (5 bases). The sequence was obtained from a male donor in good health and CMV-seropositive. The sequenced sample was PBMCs. The CDR3 nucleotides read TGCGCCAGCAGTTTCCAGAGCGGAACCTACGAGCAGTACTTC. Protein sequence: CASSFQSGTYEQYF.